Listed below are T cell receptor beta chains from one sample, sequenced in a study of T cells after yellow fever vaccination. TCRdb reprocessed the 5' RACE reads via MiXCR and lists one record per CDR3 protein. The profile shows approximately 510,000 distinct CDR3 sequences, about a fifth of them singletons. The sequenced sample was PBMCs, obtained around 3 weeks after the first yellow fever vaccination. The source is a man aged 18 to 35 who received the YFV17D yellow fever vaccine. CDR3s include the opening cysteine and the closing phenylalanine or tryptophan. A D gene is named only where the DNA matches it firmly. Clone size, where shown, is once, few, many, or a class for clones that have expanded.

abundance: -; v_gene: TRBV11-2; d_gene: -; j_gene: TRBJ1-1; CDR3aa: CASSLLGGVGTEAFF; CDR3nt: TGTGCCAGCAGCTTACTCGGAGGGGTGGGAACTGAAGCTTTCTTT
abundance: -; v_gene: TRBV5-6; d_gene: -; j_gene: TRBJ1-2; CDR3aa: CASSPYTNYGYTF; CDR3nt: TGTGCCAGCAGCCCGTATACTAACTATGGCTACACCTTC
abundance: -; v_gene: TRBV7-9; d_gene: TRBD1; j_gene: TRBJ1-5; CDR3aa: CASSSTGGHQPQHF; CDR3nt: TGTGCCAGCAGCTCGACAGGGGGACATCAGCCCCAGCATTTT
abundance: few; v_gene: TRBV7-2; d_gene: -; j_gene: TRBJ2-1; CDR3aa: CASSLENRQQQFF; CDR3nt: TGTGCCAGCAGCTTAGAAAACAGACAGCAACAGTTCTTC
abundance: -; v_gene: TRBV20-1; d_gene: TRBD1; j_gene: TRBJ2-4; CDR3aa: CSAPMTGALDIQYF; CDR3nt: TGCAGTGCGCCGATGACAGGGGCGTTGGACATTCAGTACTTC
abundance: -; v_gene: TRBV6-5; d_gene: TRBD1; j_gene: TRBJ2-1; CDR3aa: CASSLLPRQGPYNEQFF; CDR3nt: TGTGCCAGCAGTCTACTTCCGCGACAGGGGCCCTACAATGAGCAGTTCTTC
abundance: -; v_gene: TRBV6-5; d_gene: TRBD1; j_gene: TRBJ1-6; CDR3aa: CASSYGRGLSPLHF; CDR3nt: TGTGCCAGCAGTTACGGCAGGGGGCTATCACCCCTCCACTTT
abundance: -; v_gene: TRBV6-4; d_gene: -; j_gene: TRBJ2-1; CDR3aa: CASSDSNGGNEQFF; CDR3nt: TGTGCCAGCAGTGACTCGAATGGGGGAAATGAGCAGTTCTTC
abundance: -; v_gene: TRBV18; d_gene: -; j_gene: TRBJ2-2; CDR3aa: CASSPIRLNTGELFF; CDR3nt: TGTGCCAGCTCTCCAATAAGGCTGAACACCGGGGAGCTGTTTTTT
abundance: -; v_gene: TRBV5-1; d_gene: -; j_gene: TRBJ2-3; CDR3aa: CASSSQGGTDTQYF; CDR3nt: TGCGCCAGCAGCTCACAGGGAGGCACAGATACGCAGTATTTT
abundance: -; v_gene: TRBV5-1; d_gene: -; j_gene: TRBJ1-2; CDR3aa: CASSLSSRADGYTF; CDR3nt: TGCGCCAGCAGCTTGTCTTCCAGGGCTGATGGCTACACCTTC
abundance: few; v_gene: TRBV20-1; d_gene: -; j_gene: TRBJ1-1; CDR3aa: CSARTTGLAGTEAFF; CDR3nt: TGCAGTGCTAGAACGACTGGTTTAGCGGGCACTGAAGCTTTCTTT
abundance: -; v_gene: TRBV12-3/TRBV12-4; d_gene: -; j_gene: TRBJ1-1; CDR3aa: CASSNYREGMNTEAFF; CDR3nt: TGTGCCAGCAGTAACTATCGGGAGGGGATGAACACTGAAGCTTTCTTT
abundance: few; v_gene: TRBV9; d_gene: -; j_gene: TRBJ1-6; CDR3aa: CASSGTLVYSPLHF; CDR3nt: TGTGCCAGCAGTGGGACTTTGGTTTATTCACCCCTCCACTTT
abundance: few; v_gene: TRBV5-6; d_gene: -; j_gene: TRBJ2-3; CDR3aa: CASSLTYRVLSGTDTQYF; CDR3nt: TGTGCCAGCAGCTTGACGTACAGGGTACTGAGCGGCACAGATACGCAGTATTTT
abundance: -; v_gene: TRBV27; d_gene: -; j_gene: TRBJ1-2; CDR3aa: CASSLLGSREYGYTF; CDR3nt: TGTGCCAGCAGTTTATTGGGAAGCCGGGAGTATGGCTACACCTTC
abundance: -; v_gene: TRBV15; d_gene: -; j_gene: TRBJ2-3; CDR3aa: CATSRLTPGTQGTDTQYF; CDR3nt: TGTGCCACCAGCCGCCTTACCCCCGGGACCCAGGGAACAGATACGCAGTATTTT
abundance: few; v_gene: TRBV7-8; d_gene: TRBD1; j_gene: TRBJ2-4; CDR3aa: CASSSSRTGGAKNIQYF; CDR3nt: TGTGCCAGCAGCTCATCACGGACAGGGGGAGCCAAAAACATTCAGTACTTC
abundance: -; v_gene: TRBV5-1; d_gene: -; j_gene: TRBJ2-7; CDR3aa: CASSLASGHEQYF; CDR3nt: TGCGCCAGCAGCTTGGCCTCAGGCCACGAGCAGTACTTC
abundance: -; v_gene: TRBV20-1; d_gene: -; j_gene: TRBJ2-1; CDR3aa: CSARDRRHGSYNEQFF; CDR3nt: TGCAGTGCTAGAGATAGGAGACATGGGTCCTACAATGAGCAGTTCTTC
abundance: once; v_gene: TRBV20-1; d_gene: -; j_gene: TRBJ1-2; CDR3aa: CSARGIGQGYGYTF; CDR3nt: TGCAGTGCTAGGGGGATTGGGCAGGGATATGGCTACACCTTC
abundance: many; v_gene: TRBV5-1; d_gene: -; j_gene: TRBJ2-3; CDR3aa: CASRGLAGTDTQYF; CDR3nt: TGCGCCAGCAGAGGCCTAGCAGGCACAGATACGCAGTATTTT
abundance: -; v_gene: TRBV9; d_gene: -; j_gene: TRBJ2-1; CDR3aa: CASSVVGNSYNEQFF; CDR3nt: TGTGCCAGCAGCGTAGTGGGTAATTCCTACAATGAGCAGTTCTTC
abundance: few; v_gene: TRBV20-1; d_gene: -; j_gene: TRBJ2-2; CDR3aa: CSARGNRDTGELFF; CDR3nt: TGCAGTGCTAGGGGAAACCGGGACACCGGGGAGCTGTTTTTT
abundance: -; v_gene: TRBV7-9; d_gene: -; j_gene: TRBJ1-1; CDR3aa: CASRREGRGNTEAFF; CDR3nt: TGTGCCAGCCGAAGGGAGGGAAGGGGGAACACTGAAGCTTTCTTT
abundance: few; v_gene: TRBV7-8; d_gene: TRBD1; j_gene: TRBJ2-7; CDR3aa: CASSFPGTGYEQYF; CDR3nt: TGTGCCAGCAGCTTTCCGGGGACAGGGTACGAGCAGTACTTC
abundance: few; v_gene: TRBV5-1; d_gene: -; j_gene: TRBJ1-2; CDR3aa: CASSLSQERGYTF; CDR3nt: TGCGCCAGCAGCTTAAGCCAGGAGCGGGGCTACACCTTC
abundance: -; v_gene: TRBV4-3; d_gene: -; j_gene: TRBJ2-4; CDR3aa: CASSQDLPPRDIQYF; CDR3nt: TGCGCCAGCAGCCAAGATCTCCCTCCCAGGGACATTCAGTACTTC
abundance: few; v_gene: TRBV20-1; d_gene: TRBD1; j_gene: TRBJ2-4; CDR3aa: CSSDRDIQYF; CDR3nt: TGCAGTTCAGACAGGGACATTCAGTACTTC
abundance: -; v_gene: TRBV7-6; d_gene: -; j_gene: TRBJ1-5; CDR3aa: CASSLGLPTPQPQHF; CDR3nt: TGTGCCAGCAGCTTAGGACTTCCGACGCCTCAGCCCCAGCATTTT
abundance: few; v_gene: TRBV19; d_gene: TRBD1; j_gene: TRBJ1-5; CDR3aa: CASSILQGAAQPQHF; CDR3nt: TGTGCCAGTAGTATCCTACAGGGGGCGGCTCAGCCCCAGCATTTT
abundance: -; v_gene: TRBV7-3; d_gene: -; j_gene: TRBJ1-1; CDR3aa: CASSAGASTEAFF; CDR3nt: TGTGCCAGCAGCGCGGGAGCTTCGACTGAAGCTTTCTTT